This entry describes one TCR beta chain. Its antigen is unidentified. This sample was taken from a study of cytomegalovirus exposure and HLA in healthy donors. With 60 Vbeta and 13 Jbeta primers, the PCR was carried out. Data came from immunoSEQ multiplex PCR; TCRdb stores just in-frame clones and leaves some out. Among around 130,000 clones listed, 70% to 85% were seen once. The CDR3 sequence is 16 residues long. The J segment lost 4 bases and the V segment lost 4 bases, leaving 7 bases of the junction unmatched. CDR1 is SGHDT and CDR2 is YYEEEE in the germline V gene. Regarding the study as a whole: A later analysis found common viral pathogens apparently linked to several of the most significant clusters. Later work found that TCR association rates differed between HLA loci; DRB1 had the most and HLA-C the fewest. Excluded: some indistinguishable V segments such as TRBV6-2 and TRBV6-3. Data from an earlier analysis indicated that most TCR beta V segments were productive either about 90% or about 30% of the time.

Material for sequencing was PBMCs. The V and J genes are TRBV5-6 and TRBJ2-5; 13 nucleotides match TRBD2. This sequence was found in a woman aged 18-35 years in good health and CMV-seropositive. The CDR3 reads CASSLTSGGYRETQYF. The CDR3 region has the DNA TGTGCCAGCAGCCTGACTAGCGGGGGGTACAGAGAGACCCAGTACTTC.